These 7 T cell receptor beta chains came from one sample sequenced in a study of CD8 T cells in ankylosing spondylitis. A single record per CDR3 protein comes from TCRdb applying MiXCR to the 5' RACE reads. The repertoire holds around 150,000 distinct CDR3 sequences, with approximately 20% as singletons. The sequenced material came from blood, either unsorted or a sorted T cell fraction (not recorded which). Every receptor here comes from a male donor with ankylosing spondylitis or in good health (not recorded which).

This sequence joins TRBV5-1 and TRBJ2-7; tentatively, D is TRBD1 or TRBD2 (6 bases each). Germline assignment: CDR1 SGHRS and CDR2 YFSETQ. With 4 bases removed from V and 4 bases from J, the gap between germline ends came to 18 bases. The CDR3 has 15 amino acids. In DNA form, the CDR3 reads TGCGCCAGCAGCCGCGGGAACAGGGACTCTTACGAGCAGTACTTC. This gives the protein CASSRGNRDSYEQYF.

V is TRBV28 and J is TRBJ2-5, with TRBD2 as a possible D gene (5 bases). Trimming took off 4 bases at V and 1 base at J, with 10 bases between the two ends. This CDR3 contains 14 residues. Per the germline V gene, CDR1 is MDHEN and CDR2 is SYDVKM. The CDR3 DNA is TGTGCCAGCAGTTACTCCGGGGTCCAAGAGACCCAGTACTTC. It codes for CASSYSGVQETQYF.

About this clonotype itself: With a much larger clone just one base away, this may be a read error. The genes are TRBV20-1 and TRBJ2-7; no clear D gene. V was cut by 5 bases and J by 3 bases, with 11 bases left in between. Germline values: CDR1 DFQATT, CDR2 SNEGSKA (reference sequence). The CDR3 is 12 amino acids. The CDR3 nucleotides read TGCAGTGCTGTAGAGTGGGTCTACGAGCAGTACTTC. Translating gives CSAVEWVYEQYF.

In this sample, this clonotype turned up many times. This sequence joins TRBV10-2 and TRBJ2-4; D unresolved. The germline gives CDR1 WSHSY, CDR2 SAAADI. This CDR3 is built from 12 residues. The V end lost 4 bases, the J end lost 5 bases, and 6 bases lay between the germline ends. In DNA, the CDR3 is TGCGCCAGCAGTGCAACCCAAAACATTCAGTACTTC. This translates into CASSATQNIQYF.

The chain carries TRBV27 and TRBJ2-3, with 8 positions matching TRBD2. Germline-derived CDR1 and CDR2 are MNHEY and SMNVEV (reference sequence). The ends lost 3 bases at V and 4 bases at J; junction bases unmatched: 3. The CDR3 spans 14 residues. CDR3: CASSLAGRADTQYF. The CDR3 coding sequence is TGTGCCAGCAGTTTGGCCGGGAGGGCAGATACGCAGTATTTT.

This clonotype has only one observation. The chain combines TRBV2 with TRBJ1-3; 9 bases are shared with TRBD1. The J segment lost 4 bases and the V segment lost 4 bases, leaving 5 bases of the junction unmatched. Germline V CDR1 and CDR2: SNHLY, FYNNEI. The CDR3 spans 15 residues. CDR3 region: CASSAYRGQGNTIYF. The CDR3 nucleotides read TGTGCCAGCAGTGCCTACAGGGGGCAGGGAAACACCATATATTTT.

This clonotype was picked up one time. The CDR3 nucleotides read TGCGCCAGCAGTGGTCGGGGGTTGAATGAGCAGTTCTTC. It is translated as CASSGRGLNEQFF. The rearrangement joins TRBV10-2 to TRBJ2-1, with TRBD2 as a possible D gene (6 bases). Trimming shortened V by 4 bases and J by 7 bases, and 11 bases separated the two germline ends. The CDR3 length is 13 residues. Germline values: CDR1 WSHSY, CDR2 SAAADI.